This T cell receptor beta chain was retrieved from a study of T cells in Graves' hyperthyroidism and ophthalmopathy. Amplification yielded TCR beta CDR3 regions, with RNA transcripts as the source. First-round RT-PCR targeting the TCR CDR3 was performed with the HTBI primer set. MiXCR was run by TCRdb on the multiplex PCR reads, yielding one entry per CDR3 protein. This table has approximately 720,000 distinct CDR3 sequences, approximately 19% appearing once. Hyperthyroidism in the patients, aged 18 to 65, was newly diagnosed and under 2 months in duration. Germline CDR1 ENHRY, CDR2 SYGVKD. CDR3 length equals 16 residues. J was trimmed by 4 bases and V by 10 bases; bases with no gene match: 14.

The V call is TRBV10-3, the J call TRBJ2-4; 9 nucleotides agree with TRBD1. This receptor was obtained from a woman aged 50 to 60 with Graves' hyperthyroidism that later progressed to Graves' ophthalmopathy. Material: blood. The CDR3 DNA is TGTGCCACCCTATCGGGACAGGGAAACCATAAAAACATTCAGTACTTC. Translation gives CATLSGQGNHKNIQYF.